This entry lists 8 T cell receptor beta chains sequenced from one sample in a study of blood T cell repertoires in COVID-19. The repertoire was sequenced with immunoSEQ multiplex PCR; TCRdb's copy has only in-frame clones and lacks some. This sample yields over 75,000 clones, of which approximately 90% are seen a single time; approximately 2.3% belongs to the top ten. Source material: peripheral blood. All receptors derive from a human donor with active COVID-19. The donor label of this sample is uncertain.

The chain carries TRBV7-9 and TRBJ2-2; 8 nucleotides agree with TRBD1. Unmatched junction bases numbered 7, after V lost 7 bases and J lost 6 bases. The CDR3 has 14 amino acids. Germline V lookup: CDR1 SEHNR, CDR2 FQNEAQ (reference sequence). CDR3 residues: CASTSGGWAGELFF. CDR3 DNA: TGTGCCAGCACCTCAGGGGGCTGGGCCGGGGAGCTGTTTTTT.

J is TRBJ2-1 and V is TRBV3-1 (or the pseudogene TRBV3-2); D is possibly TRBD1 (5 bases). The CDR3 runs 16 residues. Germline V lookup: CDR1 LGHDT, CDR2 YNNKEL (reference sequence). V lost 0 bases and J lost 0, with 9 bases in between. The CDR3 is CASSQDRVSSYNEQFF. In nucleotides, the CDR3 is TGTGCCAGCAGCCAAGACAGGGTCAGCTCCTACAATGAGCAGTTCTTC.

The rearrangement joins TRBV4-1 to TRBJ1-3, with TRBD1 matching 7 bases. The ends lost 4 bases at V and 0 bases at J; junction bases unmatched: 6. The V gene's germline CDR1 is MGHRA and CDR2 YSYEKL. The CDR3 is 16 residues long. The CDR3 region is CASSLGTATSGNTIYF. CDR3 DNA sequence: TGCGCCAGCAGCCTCGGGACAGCCACCTCTGGAAACACCATATATTTT.

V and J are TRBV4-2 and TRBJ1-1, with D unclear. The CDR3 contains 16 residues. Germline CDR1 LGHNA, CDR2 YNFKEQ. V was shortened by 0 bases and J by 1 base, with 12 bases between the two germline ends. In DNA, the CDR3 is TGTGCCAGCAGCCAAGATCCCGGCGAGGGGAACACTGAAGCTTTCTTT. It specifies CASSQDPGEGNTEAFF.

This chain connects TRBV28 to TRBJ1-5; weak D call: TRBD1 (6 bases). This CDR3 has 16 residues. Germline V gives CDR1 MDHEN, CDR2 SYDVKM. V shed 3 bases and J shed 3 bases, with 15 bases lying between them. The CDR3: CASSLYRGASNQPQHF. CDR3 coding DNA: TGTGCCAGCAGTTTGTACCGGGGGGCGTCCAATCAGCCCCAGCATTTT. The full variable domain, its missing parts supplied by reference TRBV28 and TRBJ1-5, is DVKVTQSSRYLVKRTGEKVFLECVQDMDHENMFWYRQDPGLGLRLIYFSYDVKMKEKGDIPEGYSVSREKKERFSLILESASTNQTSMYLCASSLYRGASNQPQHFGDGTRLSIL.

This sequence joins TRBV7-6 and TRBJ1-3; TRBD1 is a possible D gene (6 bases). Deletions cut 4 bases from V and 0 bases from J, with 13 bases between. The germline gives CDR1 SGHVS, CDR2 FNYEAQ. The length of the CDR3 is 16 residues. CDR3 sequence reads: CASSSPLGGSGNTIYF. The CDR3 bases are TGTGCCAGCAGCTCCCCCTTAGGGGGCTCTGGAAACACCATATATTTT.

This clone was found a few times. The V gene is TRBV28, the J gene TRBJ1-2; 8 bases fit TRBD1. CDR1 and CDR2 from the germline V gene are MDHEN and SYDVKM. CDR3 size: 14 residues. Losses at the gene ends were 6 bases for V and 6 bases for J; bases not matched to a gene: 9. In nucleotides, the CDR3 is TGTGCCAGCAGCCCCGGACAGGGTGTCCATGGCTACACCTTC. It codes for CASSPGQGVHGYTF.

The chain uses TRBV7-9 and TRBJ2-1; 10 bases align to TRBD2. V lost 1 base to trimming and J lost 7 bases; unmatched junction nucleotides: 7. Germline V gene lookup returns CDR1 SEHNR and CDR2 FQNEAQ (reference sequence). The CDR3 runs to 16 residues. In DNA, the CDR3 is TGTGCCAGCAGCTTAGACGAATTAGCGGGGGGAAATGAGCAGTTCTTC. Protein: CASSLDELAGGNEQFF.